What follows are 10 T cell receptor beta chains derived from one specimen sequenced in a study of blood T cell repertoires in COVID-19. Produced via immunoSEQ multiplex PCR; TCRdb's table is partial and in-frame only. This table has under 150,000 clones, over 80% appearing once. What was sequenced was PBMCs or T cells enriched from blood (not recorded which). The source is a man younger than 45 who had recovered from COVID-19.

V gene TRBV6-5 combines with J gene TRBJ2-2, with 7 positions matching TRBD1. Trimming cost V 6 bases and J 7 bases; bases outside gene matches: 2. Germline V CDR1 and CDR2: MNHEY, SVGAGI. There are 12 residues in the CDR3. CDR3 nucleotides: TGTGCCAGCAGGACAGGGAACGGGGAGCTGTTTTTT. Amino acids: CASRTGNGELFF.

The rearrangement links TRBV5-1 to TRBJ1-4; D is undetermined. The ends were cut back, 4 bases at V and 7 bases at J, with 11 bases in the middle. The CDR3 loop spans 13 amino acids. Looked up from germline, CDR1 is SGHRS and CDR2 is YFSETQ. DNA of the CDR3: TGCGCCAGCAGCCTTGAGAGAGCTGAAAAACTGTTTTTT. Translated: CASSLERAEKLFF.

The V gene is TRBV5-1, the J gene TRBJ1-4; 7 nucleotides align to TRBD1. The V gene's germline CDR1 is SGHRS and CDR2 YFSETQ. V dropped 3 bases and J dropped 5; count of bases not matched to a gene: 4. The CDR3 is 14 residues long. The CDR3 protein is CASSSTGQNEKLFF. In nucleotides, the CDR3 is TGCGCCAGCAGCTCGACAGGGCAAAATGAAAAACTGTTTTTT. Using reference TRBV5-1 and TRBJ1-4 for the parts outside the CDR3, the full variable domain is KAGVTQTPRYLIKTRGQQVTLSCSPISGHRSVSWYQQTPGQGLQFLFEYFSETQRNKGNFPGRFSGRQFSNSRSEMNVSTLELGDSALYLCASSSTGQNEKLFFGSGTQLSVL.

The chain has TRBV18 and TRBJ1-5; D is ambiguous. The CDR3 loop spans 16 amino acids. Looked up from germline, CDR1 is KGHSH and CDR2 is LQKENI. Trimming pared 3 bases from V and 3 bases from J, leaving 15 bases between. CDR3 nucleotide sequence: TGTGCCAGCTCACCTTTGCCTGGGCTAAACAATCAGCCCCAGCATTTT. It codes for CASSPLPGLNNQPQHF.

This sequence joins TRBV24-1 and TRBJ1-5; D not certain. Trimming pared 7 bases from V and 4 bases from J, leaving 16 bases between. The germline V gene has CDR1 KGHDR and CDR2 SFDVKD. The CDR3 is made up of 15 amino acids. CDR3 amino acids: CATRSRGRRNQPQHF. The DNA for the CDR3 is TGTGCCACCAGATCCCGGGGTAGGAGGAATCAGCCCCAGCATTTT.

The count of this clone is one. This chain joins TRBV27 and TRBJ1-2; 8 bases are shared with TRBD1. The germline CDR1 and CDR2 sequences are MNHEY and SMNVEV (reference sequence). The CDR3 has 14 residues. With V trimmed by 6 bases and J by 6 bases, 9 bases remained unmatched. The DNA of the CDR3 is TGTGCCAGCAGCCCTACTCTGACAGGGGATGGCTACACCTTC. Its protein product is CASSPTLTGDGYTF.

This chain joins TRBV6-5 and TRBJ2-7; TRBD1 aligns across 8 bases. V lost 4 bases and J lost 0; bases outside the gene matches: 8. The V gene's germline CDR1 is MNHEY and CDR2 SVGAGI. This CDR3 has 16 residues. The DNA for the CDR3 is TGTGCCAGCAGTTCACCACTACAGGGGGGCTCCTACGAGCAGTACTTC. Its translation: CASSSPLQGGSYEQYF.

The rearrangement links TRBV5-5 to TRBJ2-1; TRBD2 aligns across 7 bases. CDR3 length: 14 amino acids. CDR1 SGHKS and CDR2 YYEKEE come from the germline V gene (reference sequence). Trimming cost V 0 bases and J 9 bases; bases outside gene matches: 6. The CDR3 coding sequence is TGTGCCAGCAGCTTGGGGGCTAGCGGTCGTGAGCAGTTCTTC. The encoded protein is CASSLGASGREQFF.

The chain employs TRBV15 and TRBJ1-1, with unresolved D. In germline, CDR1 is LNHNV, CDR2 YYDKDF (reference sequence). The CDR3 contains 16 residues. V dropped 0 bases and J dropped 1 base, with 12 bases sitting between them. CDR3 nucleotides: TGTGCCACCAGCAGAGATCTTGTACAGACGAACACTGAAGCTTTCTTT. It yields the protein CATSRDLVQTNTEAFF.

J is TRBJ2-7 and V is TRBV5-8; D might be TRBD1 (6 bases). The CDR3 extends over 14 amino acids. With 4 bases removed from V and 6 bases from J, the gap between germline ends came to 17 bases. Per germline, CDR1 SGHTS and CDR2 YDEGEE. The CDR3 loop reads CASSTTPGTPEQYV. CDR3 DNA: TGTGCCAGCAGCACGACCCCCGGGACACCCGAGCAGTACGTC.